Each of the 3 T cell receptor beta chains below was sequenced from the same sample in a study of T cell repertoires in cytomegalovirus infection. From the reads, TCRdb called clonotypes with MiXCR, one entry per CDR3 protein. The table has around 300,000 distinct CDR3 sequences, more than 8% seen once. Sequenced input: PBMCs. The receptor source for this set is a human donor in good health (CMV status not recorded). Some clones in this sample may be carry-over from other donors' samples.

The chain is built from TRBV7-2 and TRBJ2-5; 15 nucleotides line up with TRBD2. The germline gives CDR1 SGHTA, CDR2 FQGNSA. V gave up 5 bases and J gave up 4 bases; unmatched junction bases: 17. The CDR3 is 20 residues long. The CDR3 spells CASSPTRGLAGGVRGETQYF. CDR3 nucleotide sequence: TGTGCCAGCAGCCCTACACGAGGACTAGCGGGAGGGGTCAGGGGAGAGACCCAGTACTTC.

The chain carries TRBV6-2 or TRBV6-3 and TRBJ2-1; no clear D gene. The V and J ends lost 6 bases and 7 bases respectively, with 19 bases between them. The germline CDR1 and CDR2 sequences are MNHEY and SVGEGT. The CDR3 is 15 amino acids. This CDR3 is CASSLPIAGDNEQFF. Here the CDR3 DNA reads TGTGCCAGCAGCCTCCCTATAGCTGGGGATAATGAGCAGTTCTTC.

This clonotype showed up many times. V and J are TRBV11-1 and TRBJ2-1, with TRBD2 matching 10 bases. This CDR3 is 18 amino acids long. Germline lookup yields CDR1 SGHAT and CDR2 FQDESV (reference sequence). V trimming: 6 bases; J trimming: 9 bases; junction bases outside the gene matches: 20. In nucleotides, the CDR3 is TGTGCCAGCAGTTACCTCATCCGCAGCGGGAGGGCCGGGAGTGAGCAGTTCTTC. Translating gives CASSYLIRSGRAGSEQFF. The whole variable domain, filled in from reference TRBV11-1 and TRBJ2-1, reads EAEVAQSPRYKITEKSQAVAFWCDPISGHATLYWYRQILGQGPELLVQFQDESVVDDSQLPKDRFSAERLKGVDSTLKIQPAELGDSAMYLCASSYLIRSGRAGSEQFFGPGTRLTVL.